The next 21 T cell receptor beta chains were all read from a single sample in a study of early T cells in non-severe SARS-CoV-2 infection. TCRdb re-called the 5' RACE reads through MiXCR, storing one row per CDR3 protein. Of tens of thousands of distinct CDR3 sequences listed, under 7.5% are singletons. Material: whole blood. The receptors were sampled from an adult who was a healthcare worker with PCR-confirmed SARS-CoV-2 infection or an uninfected control (not recorded which).

This clonotype was picked up many times. Here the CDR3 DNA reads TGTGCCAGCAGTCCTATTACTTGGGCGATGAACACTGAAGCTTTCTTT. Translation gives CASSPITWAMNTEAFF. This chain links TRBV28 with TRBJ1-1; no reliable D call. Germline assignment: CDR1 MDHEN and CDR2 SYDVKM. Between the trimmed V and J ends, which lost 5 bases and 0 bases, there was a span of 16 bases. The CDR3 is 16 amino acids.

This clonotype was detected many times. The chain links TRBV2 to TRBJ2-1; 8 bases are a match to TRBD1. The ends lost 7 bases at V and 8 bases at J; junction bases unmatched: 7. This CDR3 spans 13 amino acids. CDR1 and CDR2 from the germline V gene are SNHLY and FYNNEI. The CDR3, as DNA: TGTGCCAGCATCCCGACAGGGGACGATGAGCAGTTCTTC. Translating it yields CASIPTGDDEQFF.

There are many counts of this clonotype. The chain combines TRBV12-3 or TRBV12-4 with TRBJ1-4; tentative D call: TRBD1 (5 bases). The CDR3 contains 11 residues. Trimming left V 5 bases short and J 12 bases short, with 10 bases between. The CDR3 sequence is CASSQGTELFF. CDR3 nucleotide sequence: TGTGCCAGCAGTCAGGGAACCGAACTGTTTTTT.

This clonotype was picked up many times. V gene TRBV20-1 combines with J gene TRBJ2-7; D unresolved. The CDR3 has 12 amino acids. V lost 3 bases and J 1 base, leaving 7 bases between the germline ends. From germline, CDR1 is DFQATT and CDR2 SNEGSKA (reference sequence). The DNA for the CDR3 is TGCAGTGCTAGTGGGCCTTCCTACGAGCAGTACTTC. Its translation: CSASGPSYEQYF.

This clonotype was counted many times. The genes are TRBV11-2 and TRBJ2-7, with TRBD2 as a possible D gene (6 bases). The CDR3 has 15 residues. Germline CDR1 SGHAT, CDR2 FQNNGV. Trimming removed 2 bases from V and 4 bases from J, with 15 bases in between. The CDR3 nucleotides are TGTGCCAGCAGCTTAACCTCTGGCGGGGAGTACGAGCAGTACTTC. Amino acid sequence: CASSLTSGGEYEQYF.

The gene calls are TRBV20-1 and TRBJ2-1; D might be TRBD1 or TRBD2, each matching 6 bases. V shed 6 bases and J shed 1 base, with 16 bases lying between them. The CDR3 is 15 amino acids. Germline CDR1 is DFQATT and CDR2 is SNEGSKA (reference sequence). The CDR3 is CSAKRGAGSYNEQFF. The CDR3, as DNA: TGCAGTGCCAAGAGGGGGGCAGGTTCCTACAATGAGCAGTTCTTC.

This clonotype came up many times. The chain carries TRBV20-1 and TRBJ2-7; TRBD2 agrees at 12 bases. With V trimmed by 0 bases and J by 3 bases, 12 bases remained unmatched. This CDR3 has 18 residues. Germline V gives CDR1 DFQATT, CDR2 SNEGSKA (reference sequence). The CDR3 DNA sequence: TGCAGTGCTAGAGACGTACTAGCGGGAGGCCGAAGCGACTACGAGCAGTACTTC. It encodes CSARDVLAGGRSDYEQYF.

This clonotype was counted at least ten times. The chain joins TRBV12-3 or TRBV12-4 to TRBJ1-3; the D is unclear. With 1 base removed from V and 2 bases from J, the gap between germline ends came to 9 bases. The CDR3 covers 15 residues. CDR3 in amino acids: CASSLGGGTGNTIYF. CDR3 in DNA: TGTGCCAGCAGTTTAGGTGGAGGGACTGGAAACACCATATATTTT.

This clonotype appeared a few times. The gene calls are TRBV25-1 and TRBJ2-7; weak D call: TRBD2 (6 bases). V lost 4 bases, J lost 2 bases, and 12 bases lay in between. The CDR3 consists of 14 residues. CDR1 is MGHDK, CDR2 SYGVNS, per germline. The CDR3 nucleotides are TGTGCCAGCAGTGGGACTAAACTTACCTACGAGCAGTACTTC. This gives the protein CASSGTKLTYEQYF.

This clonotype was detected ten times or more. The chain combines TRBV6-6 with TRBJ2-7, with a possible D match to TRBD1 (6 bases). From germline, CDR1 is MNHNY and CDR2 SVGAGI (reference sequence). The CDR3 is 16 residues long. The V end lost 0 bases, the J end lost 2 bases, and 14 bases lay between the germline ends. CDR3 coding DNA: TGTGCCAGCAGTTACTCGATGGGGGCGGTCACCTACGAGCAGTACTTC. The encoded protein is CASSYSMGAVTYEQYF.

This clonotype was picked up many times. The chain couples TRBV2 to TRBJ1-2; no definite D call. The germline CDR1 and CDR2 sequences are SNHLY and FYNNEI. The CDR3 is 13 residues long. Trimming removed 3 bases at V and 4 bases at J, with 9 bases between. The CDR3, as DNA: TGTGCCAGCAGTGAGTGGAGGATCTATGGCTACACCTTC. It yields the protein CASSEWRIYGYTF.

This chain uses TRBV28 with TRBJ2-5; D assignment may be TRBD1 or TRBD2 (6 bases each). Per the germline V gene, CDR1 is MDHEN and CDR2 is SYDVKM. V was pared by 10 bases and J by 1 base, with 10 bases between. There are 12 residues in the CDR3. CDR3 nucleotides: TGTGCCAACAGGGACTTCCAAGAGACCCAGTACTTC. It encodes CANRDFQETQYF. The full variable domain, in which reference TRBV28 and TRBJ2-5 provide the parts outside the CDR3, is DVKVTQSSRYLVKRTGEKVFLECVQDMDHENMFWYRQDPGLGLRLIYFSYDVKMKEKGDIPEGYSVSREKKERFSLILESASTNQTSMYLCANRDFQETQYFGPGTRLLVL.

This clonotype was counted at least ten times. The chain couples TRBV10-3 to TRBJ2-2; 9 bases match TRBD2. CDR1 is ENHRY, CDR2 SYGVKD, per germline. The length of the CDR3 is 14 residues. J was trimmed by 6 bases and V by 9 bases; bases with no gene match: 8. The CDR3 spells CAMKLAGESGELFF. The CDR3, as DNA: TGTGCCATGAAATTAGCGGGAGAATCCGGGGAGCTGTTTTTT.

This clonotype counts as medium-sized. V is TRBV20-1 and J is TRBJ1-1, with D possibly being TRBD1 (5 bases). Trimming cost V 0 bases and J 6 bases, with 14 bases left between them. The germline CDR1 and CDR2 sequences are DFQATT and SNEGSKA (reference sequence). The CDR3 covers 14 residues. Here the CDR3 DNA reads TGCAGTGCTAGAGAGGGCAGGGAGGTTGCTGAAGCTTTCTTT. This codes for CSAREGREVAEAFF.

This clonotype came up many times. The chain links TRBV28 to TRBJ2-7, with TRBD2 identical over 9 bases. The CDR3 consists of 15 residues. Per germline, CDR1 MDHEN and CDR2 SYDVKM. With 2 bases clipped from V and 0 bases from J, the junction kept 2 bases outside the gene matches. CDR3 protein: CASSLTSGYSYEQYF. In nucleotides, the CDR3 is TGTGCCAGCAGTTTAACTAGCGGGTACTCCTACGAGCAGTACTTC.

This clonotype was counted at least ten times. The rearrangement joins TRBV7-6 to TRBJ1-1; D is uncertain. The germline gives CDR1 SGHVS, CDR2 FNYEAQ. The germline V and J ends were trimmed by 7 bases and 0 bases, with 9 bases remaining between them. This CDR3 is 13 amino acids long. This CDR3 reads CASTNQMNTEAFF. The CDR3 bases are TGTGCCAGCACCAACCAGATGAACACTGAAGCTTTCTTT. Looking up the rest from reference TRBV7-6 and TRBJ1-1 gives the full variable domain: GAGVSQSPRYKVTKRGQDVALRCDPISGHVSLYWYRQALGQGPEFLTYFNYEAQQDKSGLPNDRFSAERPEGSISTLTIQRTEQRDSAMYRCASTNQMNTEAFFGQGTRLTVV.

The sample holds many counts of this clonotype. V gene TRBV20-1 combines with J gene TRBJ1-5; maybe TRBD1 (5 bases). The CDR3 length is 14 residues. V was clipped by 6 bases and J by 2 bases, with 14 bases between them. Germline V gene lookup returns CDR1 DFQATT and CDR2 SNEGSKA (reference sequence). In DNA, the CDR3 is TGCAGTGCCGACGCGGGACGGGGCAATCAGCCCCAGCATTTT. Residues: CSADAGRGNQPQHF.

In this sample, this clonotype turned up many times. The chain combines TRBV7-2 with TRBJ2-7, with D possibly TRBD2 on 5 matching bases. CDR1 is SGHTA and CDR2 is FQGNSA in the germline V gene. V was trimmed by 2 bases and J by 3 bases, leaving 8 bases between them. The CDR3 consists of 13 residues. The CDR3 coding sequence is TGTGCCAGCAGCTTAAGCGAGGGCTACGAGCAGTACTTC. Amino acids: CASSLSEGYEQYF. Using reference TRBV7-2 and TRBJ2-7 for the parts outside the CDR3, the full variable domain is GAGVSQSPSNKVTEKGKDVELRCDPISGHTALYWYRQSLGQGLEFLIYFQGNSAPDKSGLPSDRFSAERTGGSVSTLTIQRTQQEDSAVYLCASSLSEGYEQYFGPGTRLTVT.

This clonotype came up a few times. The V call is TRBV7-9, the J call TRBJ2-7; 7 nucleotides line up with TRBD1. J lost 2 bases, V lost 5 bases, and 6 bases had no gene match. Germline CDR1 and CDR2: SEHNR and FQNEAQ (reference sequence). The CDR3 length is 14 residues. This CDR3 reads CASSPTGSPYEQYF. The CDR3 DNA is TGTGCCAGCAGCCCGACAGGGTCACCCTACGAGCAGTACTTC.

This clonotype was picked up many times. The chain recombines TRBV11-2 with TRBJ2-5; 12 bases agree with TRBD2. V gave up 5 bases and J gave up 3 bases; unmatched junction bases: 4. The CDR3 totals 15 residues. Germline values: CDR1 SGHAT, CDR2 FQNNGV. This CDR3 is CASSPRTSGEETQYF. The CDR3 DNA reads TGTGCCAGCAGCCCGAGGACTAGCGGGGAAGAGACCCAGTACTTC.

This clonotype was picked up many times. This chain connects TRBV7-3 to TRBJ2-2; D possibly matches TRBD1 or TRBD2 (5 bases each). Germline V lookup: CDR1 SGHTA, CDR2 FQGTGA. The CDR3 loop spans 16 amino acids. The V and J ends lost 5 bases and 6 bases respectively, with 19 bases between them. The CDR3 reads CASSPTTGKGAGELFF. CDR3 bases: TGTGCCAGCAGCCCCACGACGGGAAAAGGGGCCGGGGAGCTGTTTTTT. The full variable domain, rest sourced from reference TRBV7-3 and TRBJ2-2, is GAGVSQTPSNKVTEKGKYVELRCDPISGHTALYWYRQSLGQGPEFLIYFQGTGAADDSGLPNDRFFAVRPEGSVSTLKIQRTERGDSAVYLCASSPTTGKGAGELFFGEGSRLTVL.